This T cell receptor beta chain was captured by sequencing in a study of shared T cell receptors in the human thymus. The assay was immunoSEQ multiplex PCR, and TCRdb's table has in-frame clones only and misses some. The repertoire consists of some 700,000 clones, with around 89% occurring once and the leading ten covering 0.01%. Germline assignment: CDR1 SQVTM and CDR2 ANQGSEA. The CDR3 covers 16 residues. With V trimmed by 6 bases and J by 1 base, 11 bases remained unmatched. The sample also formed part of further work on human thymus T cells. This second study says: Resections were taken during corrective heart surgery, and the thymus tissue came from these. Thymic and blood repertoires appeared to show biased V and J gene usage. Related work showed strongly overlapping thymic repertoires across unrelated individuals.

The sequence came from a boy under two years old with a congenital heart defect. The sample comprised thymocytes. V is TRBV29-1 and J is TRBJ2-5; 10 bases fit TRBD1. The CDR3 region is CSVCGDRGQPQETQYF. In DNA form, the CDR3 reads TGCAGCGTATGCGGAGACAGGGGGCAACCCCAAGAGACCCAGTACTTC.